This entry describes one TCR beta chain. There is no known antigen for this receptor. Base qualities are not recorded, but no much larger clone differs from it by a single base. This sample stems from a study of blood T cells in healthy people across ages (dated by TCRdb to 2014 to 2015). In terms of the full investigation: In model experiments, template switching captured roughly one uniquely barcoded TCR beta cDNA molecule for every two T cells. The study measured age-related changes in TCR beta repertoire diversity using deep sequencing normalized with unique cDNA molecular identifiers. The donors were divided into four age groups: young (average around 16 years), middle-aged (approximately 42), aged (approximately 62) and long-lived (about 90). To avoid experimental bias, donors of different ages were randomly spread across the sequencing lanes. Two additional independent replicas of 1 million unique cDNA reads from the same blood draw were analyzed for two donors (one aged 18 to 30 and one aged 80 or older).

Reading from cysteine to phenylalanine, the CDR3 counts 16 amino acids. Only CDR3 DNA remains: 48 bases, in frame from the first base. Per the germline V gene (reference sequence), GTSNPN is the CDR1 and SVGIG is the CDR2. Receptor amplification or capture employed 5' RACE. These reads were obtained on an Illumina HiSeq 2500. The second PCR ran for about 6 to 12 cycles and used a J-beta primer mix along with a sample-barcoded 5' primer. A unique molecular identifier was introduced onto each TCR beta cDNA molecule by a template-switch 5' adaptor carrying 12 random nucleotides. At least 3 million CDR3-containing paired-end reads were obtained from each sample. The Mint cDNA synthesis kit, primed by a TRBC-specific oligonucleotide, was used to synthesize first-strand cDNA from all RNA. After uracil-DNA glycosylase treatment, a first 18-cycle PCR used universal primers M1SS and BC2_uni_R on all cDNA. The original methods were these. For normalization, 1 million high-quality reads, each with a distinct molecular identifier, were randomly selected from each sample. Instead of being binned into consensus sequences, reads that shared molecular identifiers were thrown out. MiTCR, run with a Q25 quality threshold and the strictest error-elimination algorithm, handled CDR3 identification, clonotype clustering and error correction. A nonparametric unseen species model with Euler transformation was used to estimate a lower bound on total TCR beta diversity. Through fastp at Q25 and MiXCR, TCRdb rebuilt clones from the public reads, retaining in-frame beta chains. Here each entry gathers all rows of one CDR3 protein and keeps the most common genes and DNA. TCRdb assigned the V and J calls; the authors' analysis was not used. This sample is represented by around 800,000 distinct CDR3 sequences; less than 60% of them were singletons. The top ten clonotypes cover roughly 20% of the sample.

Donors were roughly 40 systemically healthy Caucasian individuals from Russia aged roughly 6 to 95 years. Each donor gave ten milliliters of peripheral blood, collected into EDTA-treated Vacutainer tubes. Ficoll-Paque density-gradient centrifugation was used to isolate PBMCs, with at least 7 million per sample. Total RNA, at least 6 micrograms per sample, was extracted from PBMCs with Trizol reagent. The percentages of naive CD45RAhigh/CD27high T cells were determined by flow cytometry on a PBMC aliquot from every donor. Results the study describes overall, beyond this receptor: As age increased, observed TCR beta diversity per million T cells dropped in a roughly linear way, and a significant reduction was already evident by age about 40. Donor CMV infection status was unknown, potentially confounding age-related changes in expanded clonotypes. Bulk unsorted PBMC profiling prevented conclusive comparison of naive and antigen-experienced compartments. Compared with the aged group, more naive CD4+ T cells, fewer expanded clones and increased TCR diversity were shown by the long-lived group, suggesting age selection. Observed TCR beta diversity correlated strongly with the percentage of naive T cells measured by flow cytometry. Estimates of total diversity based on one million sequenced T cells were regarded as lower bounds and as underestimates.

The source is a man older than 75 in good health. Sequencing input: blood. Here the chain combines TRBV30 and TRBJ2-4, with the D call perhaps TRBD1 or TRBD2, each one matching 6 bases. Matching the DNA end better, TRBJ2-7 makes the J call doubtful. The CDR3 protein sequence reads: CAWSATGGTTIYEQYF. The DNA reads TGTGCCTGGAGTGCCACAGGAGGGACAACAATCTACGAGCAGTACTTC.